Listed below are T cell receptor beta chains from one sample, sequenced in a study of T cell changes during pregnancy in multiple sclerosis. Using immunoSEQ multiplex PCR, the repertoire was profiled, and TCRdb retains in-frame clones only, with some absent. The table lists roughly 60,000 clones, more than 85% of them singletons. The sample consisted of peripheral blood, taken before pregnancy. These receptors originate from a female donor with multiple sclerosis, enrolled in a pregnancy study. Each CDR3 is given with its conserved first and last residue. D genes are given only for firm matches. The listing skips clone size in some rows; elsewhere it reads once, few, many or a size class.

clone_size: NA
v_call: TRBV5-1
d_call: NA
j_call: TRBJ1-2
cdr3_aa: CASSFSGENYGYTF
cdr3_nt: TGCGCCAGCAGCTTCTCCGGGGAAAACTATGGCTACACCTTC

clone_size: NA
v_call: TRBV6-4
d_call: TRBD2
j_call: TRBJ2-3
cdr3_aa: CASSERGFIDTQYF
cdr3_nt: TGTGCCAGCAGCGAGCGGGGGTTCATAGATACGCAGTATTTT

clone_size: NA
v_call: TRBV19
d_call: NA
j_call: TRBJ1-5
cdr3_aa: CASSIVAGAVLSNQPQHF
cdr3_nt: TGTGCCAGTAGTATAGTAGCAGGGGCGGTACTTAGCAATCAGCCCCAGCATTTT

clone_size: NA
v_call: TRBV19
d_call: TRBD1
j_call: TRBJ2-2
cdr3_aa: CASRGQGARTGELFF
cdr3_nt: TGTGCCAGTAGAGGACAGGGGGCGCGAACCGGGGAGCTGTTTTTT

clone_size: NA
v_call: TRBV18
d_call: NA
j_call: TRBJ1-1
cdr3_aa: CASSPWTLNTEAFF
cdr3_nt: TGTGCCAGCTCACCATGGACATTGAACACTGAAGCTTTCTTT

clone_size: NA
v_call: TRBV4-2
d_call: NA
j_call: TRBJ1-1
cdr3_aa: CASSQGALNTEAFF
cdr3_nt: TGTGCCAGCAGCCAAGGGGCTTTGAACACTGAAGCTTTCTTT

clone_size: few
v_call: TRBV2
d_call: NA
j_call: TRBJ2-7
cdr3_aa: CASSGGRSVEQYF
cdr3_nt: TGTGCCAGCAGTGGTGGGCGCAGTGTCGAGCAGTACTTC

clone_size: NA
v_call: TRBV7-8
d_call: TRBD2
j_call: TRBJ2-2
cdr3_aa: CASSEGRLAGTGELFF
cdr3_nt: TGTGCCAGCAGCGAAGGGAGACTAGCGGGCACCGGGGAGCTGTTTTTT

clone_size: NA
v_call: TRBV7-9
d_call: NA
j_call: TRBJ1-1
cdr3_aa: CASSPLTGNTEAFF
cdr3_nt: TGTGCCAGCAGCCCGTTAACGGGTAACACTGAAGCTTTCTTT

clone_size: NA
v_call: TRBV18
d_call: NA
j_call: TRBJ2-5
cdr3_aa: CASSPPGETQYF
cdr3_nt: TGTGCCAGCTCACCCCCAGGAGAGACCCAGTACTTC